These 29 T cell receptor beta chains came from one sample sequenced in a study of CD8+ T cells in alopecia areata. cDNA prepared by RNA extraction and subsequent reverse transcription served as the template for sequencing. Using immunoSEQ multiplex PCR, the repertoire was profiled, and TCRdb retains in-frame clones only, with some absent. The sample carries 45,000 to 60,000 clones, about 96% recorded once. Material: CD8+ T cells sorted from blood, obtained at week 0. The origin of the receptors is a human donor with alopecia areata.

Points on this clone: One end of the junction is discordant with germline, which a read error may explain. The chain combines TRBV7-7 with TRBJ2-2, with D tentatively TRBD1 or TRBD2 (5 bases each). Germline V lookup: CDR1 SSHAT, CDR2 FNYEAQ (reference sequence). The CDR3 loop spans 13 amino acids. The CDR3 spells CASSQEGTGELFF. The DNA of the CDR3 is TGTGCTAGCAGCCAAGAGGGGACCGGGGAGCTGTTTTTT.

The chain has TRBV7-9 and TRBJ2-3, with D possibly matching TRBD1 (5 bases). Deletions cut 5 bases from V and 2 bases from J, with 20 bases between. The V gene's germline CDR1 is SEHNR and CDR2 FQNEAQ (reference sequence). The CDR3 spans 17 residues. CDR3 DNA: TGTGCCAGCAGCCCCCCCGGCAAACAGGCCCCCACAGATACGCAGTATTTT. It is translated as CASSPPGKQAPTDTQYF.

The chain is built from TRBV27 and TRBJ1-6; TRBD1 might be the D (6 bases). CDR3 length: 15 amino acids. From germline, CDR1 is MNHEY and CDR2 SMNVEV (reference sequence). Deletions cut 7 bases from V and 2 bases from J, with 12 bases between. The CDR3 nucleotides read TGTGCCAGCACCCCGACAGGACCCTATAATTCACCCCTCCACTTT. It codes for CASTPTGPYNSPLHF.

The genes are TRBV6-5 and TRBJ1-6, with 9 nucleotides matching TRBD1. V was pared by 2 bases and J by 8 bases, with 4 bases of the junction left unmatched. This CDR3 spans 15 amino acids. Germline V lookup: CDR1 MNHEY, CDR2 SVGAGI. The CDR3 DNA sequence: TGTGCCAGCAGTTACAGGGACAGGGATGATTCACCCCTCCACTTT. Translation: CASSYRDRDDSPLHF.

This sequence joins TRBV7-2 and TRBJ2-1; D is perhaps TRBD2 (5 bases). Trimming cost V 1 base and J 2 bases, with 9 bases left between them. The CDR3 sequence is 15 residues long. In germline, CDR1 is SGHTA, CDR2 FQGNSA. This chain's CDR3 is CASSLEAGPYNEQFF. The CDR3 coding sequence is TGTGCCAGCAGCTTAGAGGCGGGTCCCTACAATGAGCAGTTCTTC.

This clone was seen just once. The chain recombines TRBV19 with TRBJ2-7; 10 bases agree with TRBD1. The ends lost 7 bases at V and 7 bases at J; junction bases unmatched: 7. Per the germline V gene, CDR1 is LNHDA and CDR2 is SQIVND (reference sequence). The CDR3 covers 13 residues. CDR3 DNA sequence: TGTGCCAGTAAGAGACAGGGGGCAGGGGAGCAGTACTTC. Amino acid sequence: CASKRQGAGEQYF. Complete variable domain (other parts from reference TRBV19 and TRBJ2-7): DGGITQSPKYLFRKEGQNVTLSCEQNLNHDAMYWYRQDPGQGLRLIYYSQIVNDFQKGDIAEGYSVSREKKESFPLTVTSAQKNPTAFYLCASKRQGAGEQYFGPGTRLTVT.

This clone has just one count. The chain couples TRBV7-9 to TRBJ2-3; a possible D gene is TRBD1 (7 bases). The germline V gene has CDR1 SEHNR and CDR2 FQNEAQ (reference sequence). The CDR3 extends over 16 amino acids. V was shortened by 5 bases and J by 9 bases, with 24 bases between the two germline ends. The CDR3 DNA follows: TGTGCCAGCAGCCCCCAGGAGGGGGCAGGGAAGTGGACGCAGTATTTT. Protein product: CASSPQEGAGKWTQYF.

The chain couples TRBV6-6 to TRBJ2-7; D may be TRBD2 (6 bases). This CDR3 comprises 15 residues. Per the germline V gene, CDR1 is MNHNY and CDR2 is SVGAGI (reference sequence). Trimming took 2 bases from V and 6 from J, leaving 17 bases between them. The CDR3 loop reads CASSYGGASNIEQYF. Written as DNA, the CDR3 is TGTGCCAGCAGTTACGGAGGGGCGAGTAACATCGAGCAGTACTTC.

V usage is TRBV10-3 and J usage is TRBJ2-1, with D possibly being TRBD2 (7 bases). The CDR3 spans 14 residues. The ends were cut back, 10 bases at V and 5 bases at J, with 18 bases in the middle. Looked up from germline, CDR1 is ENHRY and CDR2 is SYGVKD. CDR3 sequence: CATLKRGADNEQFF. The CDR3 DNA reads TGTGCCACTCTAAAACGGGGGGCCGACAATGAGCAGTTCTTC.

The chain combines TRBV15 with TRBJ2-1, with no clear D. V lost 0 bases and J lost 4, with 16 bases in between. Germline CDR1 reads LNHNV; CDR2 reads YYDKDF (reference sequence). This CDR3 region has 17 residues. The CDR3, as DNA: TGTGCCACCAGCAGAGATCTTTCTACGGTTGGATACAATGAGCAGTTCTTC. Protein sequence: CATSRDLSTVGYNEQFF.

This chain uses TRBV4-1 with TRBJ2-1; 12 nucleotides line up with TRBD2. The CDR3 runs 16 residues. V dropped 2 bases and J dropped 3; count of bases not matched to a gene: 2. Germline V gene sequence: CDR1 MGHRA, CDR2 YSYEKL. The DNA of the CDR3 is TGCGCCAGCAGCCAACTGGGACTAGCGGGCTACAATGAGCAGTTCTTC. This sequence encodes CASSQLGLAGYNEQFF.

CDR3 bases: TGCGCCAGCAGCTTGGCCGGCCTTTCGAACGAGCAGTACTTC. Translated, it gives CASSLAGLSNEQYF. V gene TRBV5-1 combines with J gene TRBJ2-7; D is uncertain. The germline CDR1 and CDR2 sequences are SGHRS and YFSETQ. V lost 0 bases and J 5 bases, leaving 12 bases between the germline ends. The CDR3 is made up of 14 amino acids.

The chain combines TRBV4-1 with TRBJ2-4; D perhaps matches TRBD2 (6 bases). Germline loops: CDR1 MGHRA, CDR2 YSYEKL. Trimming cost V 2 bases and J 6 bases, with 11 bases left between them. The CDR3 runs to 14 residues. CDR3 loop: CASSQLSGANIQYF. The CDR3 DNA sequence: TGCGCCAGCAGCCAACTTAGCGGAGCAAACATTCAGTACTTC.

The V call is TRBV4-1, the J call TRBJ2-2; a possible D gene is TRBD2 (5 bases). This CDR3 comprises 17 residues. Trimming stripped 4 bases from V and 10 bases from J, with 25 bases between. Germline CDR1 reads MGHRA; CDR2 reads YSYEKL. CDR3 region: CASSPREGLAPRLELFF. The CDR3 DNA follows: TGCGCCAGCAGCCCAAGAGAGGGTCTAGCCCCAAGGTTGGAGCTGTTTTTT.

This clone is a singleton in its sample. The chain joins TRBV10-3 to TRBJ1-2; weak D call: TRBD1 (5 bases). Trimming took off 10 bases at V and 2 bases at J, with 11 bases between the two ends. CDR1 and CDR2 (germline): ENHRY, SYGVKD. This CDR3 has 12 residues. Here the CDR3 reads CATNGGNYGYTF. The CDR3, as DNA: TGTGCCACCAACGGGGGGAACTATGGCTACACCTTC.

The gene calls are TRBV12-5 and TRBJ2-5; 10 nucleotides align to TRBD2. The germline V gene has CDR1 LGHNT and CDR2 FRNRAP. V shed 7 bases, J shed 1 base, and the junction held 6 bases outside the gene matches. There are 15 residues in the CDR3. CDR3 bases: TGTGCTAGTGCCTTAGGACTAGCGGTCCAAGAGACCCAGTACTTC. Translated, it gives CASALGLAVQETQYF.

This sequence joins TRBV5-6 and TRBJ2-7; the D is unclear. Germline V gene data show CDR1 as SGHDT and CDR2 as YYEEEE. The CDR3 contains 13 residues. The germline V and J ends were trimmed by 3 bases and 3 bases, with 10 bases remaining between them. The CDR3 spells CASSSAAFYEQYF. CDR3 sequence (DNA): TGTGCCAGCAGCTCTGCGGCCTTCTACGAGCAGTACTTC.

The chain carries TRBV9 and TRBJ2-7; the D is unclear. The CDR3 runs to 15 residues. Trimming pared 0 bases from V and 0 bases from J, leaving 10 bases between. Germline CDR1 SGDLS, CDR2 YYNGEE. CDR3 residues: CASSVGAGSSYEQYF. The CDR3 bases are TGTGCCAGCAGCGTAGGGGCAGGCAGCTCCTACGAGCAGTACTTC.

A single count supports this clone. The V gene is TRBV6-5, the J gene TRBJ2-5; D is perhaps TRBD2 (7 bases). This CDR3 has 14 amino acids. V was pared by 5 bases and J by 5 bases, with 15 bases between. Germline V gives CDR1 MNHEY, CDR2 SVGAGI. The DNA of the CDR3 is TGTGCCAGCAGTCCCGGAGGGGGGGGCGAGACCCAGTACTTC. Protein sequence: CASSPGGGGETQYF.

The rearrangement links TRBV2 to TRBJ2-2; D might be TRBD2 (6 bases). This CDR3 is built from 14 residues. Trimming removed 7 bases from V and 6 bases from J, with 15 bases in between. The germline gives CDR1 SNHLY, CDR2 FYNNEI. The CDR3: CASILRGGPGELFF. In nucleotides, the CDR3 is TGTGCCAGCATTCTTAGGGGAGGTCCCGGGGAGCTGTTTTTT.

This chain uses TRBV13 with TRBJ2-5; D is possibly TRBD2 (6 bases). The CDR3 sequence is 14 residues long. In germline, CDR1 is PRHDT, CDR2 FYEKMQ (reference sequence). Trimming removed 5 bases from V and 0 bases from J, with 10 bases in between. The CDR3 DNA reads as TGTGCCAGCAGCCCCCGGGACTACCAAGAGACCCAGTACTTC. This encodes CASSPRDYQETQYF.

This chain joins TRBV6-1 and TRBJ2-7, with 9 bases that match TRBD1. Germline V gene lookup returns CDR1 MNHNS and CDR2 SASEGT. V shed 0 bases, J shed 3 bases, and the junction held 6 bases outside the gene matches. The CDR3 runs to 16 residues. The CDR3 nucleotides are TGTGCCAGCAGTGAAGCGCGGAGGACAGGGGACTACGAGCAGTACTTC. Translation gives CASSEARRTGDYEQYF.

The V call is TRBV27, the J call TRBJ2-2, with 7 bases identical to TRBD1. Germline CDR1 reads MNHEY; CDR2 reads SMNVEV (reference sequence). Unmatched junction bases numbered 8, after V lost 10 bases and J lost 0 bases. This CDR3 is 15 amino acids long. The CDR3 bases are TGTGCCACCCGAGGACAGGTCTCGAACACCGGGGAGCTGTTTTTT. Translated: CATRGQVSNTGELFF.

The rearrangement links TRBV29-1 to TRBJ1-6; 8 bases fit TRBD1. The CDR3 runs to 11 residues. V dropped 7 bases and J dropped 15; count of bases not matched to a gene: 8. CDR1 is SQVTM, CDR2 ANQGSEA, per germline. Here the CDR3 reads CSATTGVDLHF. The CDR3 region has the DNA TGCAGCGCCACGACAGGGGTAGACCTCCACTTT. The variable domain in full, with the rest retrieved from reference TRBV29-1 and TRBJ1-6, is SAVISQKPSRDICQRGTSLTIQCQVDSQVTMMFWYRQQPGQSLTLIATANQGSEATYESGFVIDKFPISRPNLTFSTLTVSNMSPEDSSIYLCSATTGVDLHFGNGTRLTVT.

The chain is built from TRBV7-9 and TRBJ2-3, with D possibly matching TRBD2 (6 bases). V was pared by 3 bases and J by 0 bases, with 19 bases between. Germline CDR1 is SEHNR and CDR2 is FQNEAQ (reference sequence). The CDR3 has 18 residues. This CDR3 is CASSLMASAYSSTDTQYF. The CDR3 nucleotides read TGTGCCAGCAGCTTGATGGCTAGCGCTTATTCTAGCACAGATACGCAGTATTTT. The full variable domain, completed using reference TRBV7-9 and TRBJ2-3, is DTGVSQNPRHKITKRGQNVTFRCDPISEHNRLYWYRQTLGQGPEFLTYFQNEAQLEKSRLLSDRFSAERPKGSFSTLEIQRTEQGDSAMYLCASSLMASAYSSTDTQYFGPGTRLTVL.

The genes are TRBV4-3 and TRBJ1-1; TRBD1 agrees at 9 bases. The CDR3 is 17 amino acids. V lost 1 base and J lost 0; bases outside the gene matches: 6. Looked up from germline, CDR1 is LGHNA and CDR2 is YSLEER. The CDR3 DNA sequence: TGCGCCAGCAGCCAAGGTATCGACAGGGGGGTGAACACTGAAGCTTTCTTT. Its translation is CASSQGIDRGVNTEAFF.

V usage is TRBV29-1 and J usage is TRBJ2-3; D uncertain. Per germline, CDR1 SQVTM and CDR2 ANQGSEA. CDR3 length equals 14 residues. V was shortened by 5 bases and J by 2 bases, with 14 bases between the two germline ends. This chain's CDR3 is CSVWGSSHTDTQYF. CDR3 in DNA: TGCAGCGTTTGGGGATCATCACACACAGATACGCAGTATTTT.

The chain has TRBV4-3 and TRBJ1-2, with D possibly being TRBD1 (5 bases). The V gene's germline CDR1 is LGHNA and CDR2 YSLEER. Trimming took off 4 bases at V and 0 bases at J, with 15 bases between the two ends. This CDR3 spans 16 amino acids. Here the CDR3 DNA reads TGCGCCAGCAGCCTCACACAGACAGCCACTAACTATGGCTACACCTTC. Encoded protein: CASSLTQTATNYGYTF.

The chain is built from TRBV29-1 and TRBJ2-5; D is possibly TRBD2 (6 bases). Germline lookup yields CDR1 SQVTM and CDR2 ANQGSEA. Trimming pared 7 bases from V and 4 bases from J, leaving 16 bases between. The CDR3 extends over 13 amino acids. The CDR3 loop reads CSASGWRGETQYF. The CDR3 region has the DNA TGCAGCGCCTCGGGGTGGAGGGGAGAGACCCAGTACTTC.